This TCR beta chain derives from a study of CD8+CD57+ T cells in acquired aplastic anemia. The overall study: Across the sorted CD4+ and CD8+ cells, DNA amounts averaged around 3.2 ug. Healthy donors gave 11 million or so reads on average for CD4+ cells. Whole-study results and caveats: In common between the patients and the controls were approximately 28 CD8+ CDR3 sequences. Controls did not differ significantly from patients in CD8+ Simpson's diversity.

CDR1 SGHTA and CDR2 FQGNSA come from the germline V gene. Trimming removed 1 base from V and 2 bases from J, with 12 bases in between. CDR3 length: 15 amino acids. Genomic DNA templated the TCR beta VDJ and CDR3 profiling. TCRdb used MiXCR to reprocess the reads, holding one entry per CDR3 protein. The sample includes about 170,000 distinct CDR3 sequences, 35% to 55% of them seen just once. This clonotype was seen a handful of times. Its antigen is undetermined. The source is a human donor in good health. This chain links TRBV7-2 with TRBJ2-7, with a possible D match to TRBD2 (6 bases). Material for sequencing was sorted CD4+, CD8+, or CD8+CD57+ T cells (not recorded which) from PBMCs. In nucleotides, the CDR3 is TGTGCCAGCAGCTTAGTGGCGGGGCAAACCTACGAGCAGTACTTC. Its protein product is CASSLVAGQTYEQYF.